This T cell receptor beta chain came from a study of regulatory T cells in long-lasting Graves disease. About the research overall: Antithyroid drug exposure in newly diagnosed Graves' patients had lasted under 3 months.

The time point: newly diagnosed GD, antithyroid drugs for less than 3 months. RNA from PBMCs was the source of the TCR library. American Thyroid Association guidelines were used to diagnose Graves' disease. At least ten counts were recorded for this clonotype. CDR3 regions were amplified by Arm-PCR using iRepertoire HTBI primers to build TCR beta libraries. One entry per CDR3 protein results from TCRdb running MiXCR on the multiplex PCR reads. This sample has 530,000 or so distinct CDR3 sequences, with about 15% found just once. The CDR3 extends over 14 amino acids. CDR1 and CDR2 (germline): GTSNPN, SVGIG (reference sequence). V lost 0 bases and J lost 2, with 10 bases in between. The same specimen was also included in a second study, on T cells in Graves' hyperthyroidism and ophthalmopathy. That study adds: Patients aged 18 to 65 had newly diagnosed hyperthyroidism lasting under 2 months. A patient was excluded if there was uncontrolled infection, other autoimmune disease, pregnancy or lactation.

This sequence was found in a man aged 18 to 30 with Graves disease. The rearrangement links TRBV30 to TRBJ1-2; D is undetermined. This specimen consisted of peripheral blood mononuclear cells (PBMCs), obtained at new diagnosis, from a patient treated with antithyroid drugs. The DNA for the CDR3 is TGTGCCTGGAGTGTACATCGGGCAAACTATGGCTACACCTTC. It is translated as CAWSVHRANYGYTF. Using reference TRBV30 and TRBJ1-2 for the parts outside the CDR3, the full variable domain is SQTIHQWPATLVQPVGSPLSLECTVEGTSNPNLYWYRQAAGRGLQLLFYSVGIGQISSEVPQNLSASRPQDRQFILSSKKLLLSDSGFYLCAWSVHRANYGYTFGSGTRLTVV.